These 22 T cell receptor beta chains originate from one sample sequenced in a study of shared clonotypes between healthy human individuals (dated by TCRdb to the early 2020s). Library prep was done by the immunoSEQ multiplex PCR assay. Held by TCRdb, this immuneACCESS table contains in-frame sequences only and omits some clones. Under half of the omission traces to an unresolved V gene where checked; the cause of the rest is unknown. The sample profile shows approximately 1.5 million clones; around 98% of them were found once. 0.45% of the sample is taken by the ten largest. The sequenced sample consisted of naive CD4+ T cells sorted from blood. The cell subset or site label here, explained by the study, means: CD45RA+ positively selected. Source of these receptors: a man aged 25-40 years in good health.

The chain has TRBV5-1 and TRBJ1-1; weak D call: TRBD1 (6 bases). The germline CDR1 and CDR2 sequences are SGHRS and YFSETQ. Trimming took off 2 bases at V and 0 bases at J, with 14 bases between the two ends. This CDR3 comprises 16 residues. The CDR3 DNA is TGCGCCAGCAGCTTCGGAGGGGGACCTATGAACACTGAAGCTTTCTTT. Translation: CASSFGGGPMNTEAFF.

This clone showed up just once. DNA for the CDR3: TGTGCCAGCAACTGGGAGGGTAGGTACGAGCAGTACTTC. This gives the protein CASNWEGRYEQYF. This chain connects TRBV28 to TRBJ2-7; 7 bases fit TRBD2. This CDR3 comprises 13 residues. Germline V gene data show CDR1 as MDHEN and CDR2 as SYDVKM. V was clipped by 7 bases and J by 4 bases; unmatched bases: 7.

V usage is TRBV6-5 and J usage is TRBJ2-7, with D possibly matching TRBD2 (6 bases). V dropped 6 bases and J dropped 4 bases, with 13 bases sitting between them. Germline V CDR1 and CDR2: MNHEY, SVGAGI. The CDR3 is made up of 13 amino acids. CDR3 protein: CASSRRRGYEQYF. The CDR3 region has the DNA TGTGCCAGCAGCCGACGTCGGGGGTACGAGCAGTACTTC.

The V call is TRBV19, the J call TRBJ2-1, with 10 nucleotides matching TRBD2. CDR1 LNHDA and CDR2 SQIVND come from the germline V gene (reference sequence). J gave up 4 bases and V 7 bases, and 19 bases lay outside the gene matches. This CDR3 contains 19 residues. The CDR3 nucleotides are TGTGCCAGTAACCGTCTCGGGTCGCTAGCGGGAGCCCCATACAATGAGCAGTTCTTC. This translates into CASNRLGSLAGAPYNEQFF.

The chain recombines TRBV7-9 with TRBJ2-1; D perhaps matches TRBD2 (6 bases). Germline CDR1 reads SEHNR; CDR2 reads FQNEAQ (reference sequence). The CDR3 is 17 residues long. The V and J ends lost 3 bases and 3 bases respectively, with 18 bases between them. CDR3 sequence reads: CASSFFPLRDHYNEQFF. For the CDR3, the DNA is TGTGCCAGCAGCTTTTTCCCCCTGCGGGACCACTACAATGAGCAGTTCTTC.

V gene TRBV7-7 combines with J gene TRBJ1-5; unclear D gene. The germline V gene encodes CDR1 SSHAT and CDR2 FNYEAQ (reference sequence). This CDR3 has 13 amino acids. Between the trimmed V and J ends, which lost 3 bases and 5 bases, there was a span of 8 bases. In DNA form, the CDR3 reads TGTGCCAGCAGCTTGGGTGAGGATCAGCCCCAGCATTTT. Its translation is CASSLGEDQPQHF.

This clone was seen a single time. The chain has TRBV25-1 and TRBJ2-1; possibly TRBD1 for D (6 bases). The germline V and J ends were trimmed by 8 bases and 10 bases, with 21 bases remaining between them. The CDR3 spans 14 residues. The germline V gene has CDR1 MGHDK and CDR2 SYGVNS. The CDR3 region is CASEKGVGRGEQFF. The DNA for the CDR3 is TGTGCCAGCGAAAAGGGGGTCGGCCGTGGGGAGCAGTTCTTC.

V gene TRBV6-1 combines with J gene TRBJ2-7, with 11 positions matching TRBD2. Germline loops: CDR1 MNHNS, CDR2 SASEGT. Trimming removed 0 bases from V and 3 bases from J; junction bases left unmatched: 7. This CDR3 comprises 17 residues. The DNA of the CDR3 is TGTGCCAGCAGTGAAGCCCGACTAGCGGGACTGTTCTACGAGCAGTACTTC. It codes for CASSEARLAGLFYEQYF.

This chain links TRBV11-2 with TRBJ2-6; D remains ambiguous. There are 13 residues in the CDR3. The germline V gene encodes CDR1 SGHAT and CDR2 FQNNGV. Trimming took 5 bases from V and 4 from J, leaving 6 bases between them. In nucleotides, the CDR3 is TGTGCCAGCAGCATGACCGGGGCCAACGTCCTGACTTTC. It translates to CASSMTGANVLTF.

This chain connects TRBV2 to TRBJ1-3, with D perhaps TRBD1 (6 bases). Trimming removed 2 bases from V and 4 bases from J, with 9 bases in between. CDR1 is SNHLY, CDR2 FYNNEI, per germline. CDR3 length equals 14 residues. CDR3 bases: TGTGCCAGCAGTGAAAGGACAGACGGAAACACCATATATTTT. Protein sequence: CASSERTDGNTIYF.

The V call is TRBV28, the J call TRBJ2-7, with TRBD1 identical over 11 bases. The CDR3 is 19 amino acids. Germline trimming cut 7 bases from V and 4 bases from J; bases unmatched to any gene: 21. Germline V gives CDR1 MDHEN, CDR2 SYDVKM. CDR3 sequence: CASTPIPPGTGGVLYEQYF. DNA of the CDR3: TGTGCCAGCACCCCTATTCCTCCCGGGACAGGGGGTGTCCTATACGAGCAGTACTTC.

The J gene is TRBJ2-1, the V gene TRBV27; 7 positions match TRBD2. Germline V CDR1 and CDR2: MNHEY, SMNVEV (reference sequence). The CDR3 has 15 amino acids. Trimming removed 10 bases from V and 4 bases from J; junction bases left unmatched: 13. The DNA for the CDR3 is TGTGCCACCCTTGGCGGGAGCGGGAAGTACAATGAGCAGTTCTTC. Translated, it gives CATLGGSGKYNEQFF.

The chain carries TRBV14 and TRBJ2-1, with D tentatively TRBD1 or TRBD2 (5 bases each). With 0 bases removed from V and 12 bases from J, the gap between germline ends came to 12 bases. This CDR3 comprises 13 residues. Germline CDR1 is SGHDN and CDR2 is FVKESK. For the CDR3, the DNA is TGTGCCAGCAGCCAAGATCGACCCGGGACGCAGTTCTTC. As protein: CASSQDRPGTQFF.

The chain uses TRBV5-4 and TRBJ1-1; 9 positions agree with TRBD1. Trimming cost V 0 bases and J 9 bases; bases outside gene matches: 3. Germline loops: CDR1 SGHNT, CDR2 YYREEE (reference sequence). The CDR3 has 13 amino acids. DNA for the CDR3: TGTGCCAGCAGCTTGGACAGGGGGCTTAAAGCTTTCTTT. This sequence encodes CASSLDRGLKAFF.

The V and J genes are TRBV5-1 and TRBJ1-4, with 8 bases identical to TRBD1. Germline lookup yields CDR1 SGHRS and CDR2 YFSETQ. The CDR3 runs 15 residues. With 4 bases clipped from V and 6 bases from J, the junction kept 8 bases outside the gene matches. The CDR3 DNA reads TGCGCCAGCAGCCCTAAGGACAGGGTATATGAAAAACTGTTTTTT. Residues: CASSPKDRVYEKLFF.

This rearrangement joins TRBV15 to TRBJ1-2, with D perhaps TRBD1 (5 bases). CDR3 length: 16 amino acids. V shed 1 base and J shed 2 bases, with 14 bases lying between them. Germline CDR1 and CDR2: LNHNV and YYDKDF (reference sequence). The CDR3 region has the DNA TGTGCCACCAGCAGAGTTGGAGACAGCGAAAACTATGGCTACACCTTC. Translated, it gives CATSRVGDSENYGYTF.

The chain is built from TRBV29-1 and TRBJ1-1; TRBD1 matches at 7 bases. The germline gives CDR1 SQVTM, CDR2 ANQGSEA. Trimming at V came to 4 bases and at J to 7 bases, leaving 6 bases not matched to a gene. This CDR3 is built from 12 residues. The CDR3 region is CSVVETGSEAFF. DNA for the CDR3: TGCAGCGTTGTTGAGACAGGGAGTGAAGCTTTCTTT.

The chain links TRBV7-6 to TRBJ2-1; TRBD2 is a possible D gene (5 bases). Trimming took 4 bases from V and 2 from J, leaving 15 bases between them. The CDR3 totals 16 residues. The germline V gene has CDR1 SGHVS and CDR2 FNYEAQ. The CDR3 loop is CASSSLFSGTYNEQFF. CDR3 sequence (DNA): TGTGCCAGCAGCTCCCTATTCTCCGGGACCTACAATGAGCAGTTCTTC.

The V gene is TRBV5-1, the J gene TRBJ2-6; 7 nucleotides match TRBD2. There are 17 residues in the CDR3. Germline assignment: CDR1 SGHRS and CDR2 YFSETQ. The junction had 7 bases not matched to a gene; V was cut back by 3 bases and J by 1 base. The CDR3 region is CASSWEGRKSGANVLTF. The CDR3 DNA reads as TGCGCCAGCAGCTGGGAGGGTAGAAAGTCTGGGGCCAACGTCCTGACTTTC.

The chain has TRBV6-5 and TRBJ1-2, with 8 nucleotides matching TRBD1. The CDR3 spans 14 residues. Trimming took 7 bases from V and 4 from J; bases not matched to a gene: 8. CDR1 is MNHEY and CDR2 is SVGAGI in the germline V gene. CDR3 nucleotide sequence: TGTGCCAGCACCCAGGGGGCGACGCCCTATGGCTACACCTTC. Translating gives CASTQGATPYGYTF.

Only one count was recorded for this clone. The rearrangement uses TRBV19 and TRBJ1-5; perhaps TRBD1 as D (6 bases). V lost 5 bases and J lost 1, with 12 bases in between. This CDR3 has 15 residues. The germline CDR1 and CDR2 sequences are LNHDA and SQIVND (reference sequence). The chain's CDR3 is CASSAGGRSNQPQHF. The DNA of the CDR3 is TGTGCCAGTAGTGCGGGGGGGCGAAGCAATCAGCCCCAGCATTTT.

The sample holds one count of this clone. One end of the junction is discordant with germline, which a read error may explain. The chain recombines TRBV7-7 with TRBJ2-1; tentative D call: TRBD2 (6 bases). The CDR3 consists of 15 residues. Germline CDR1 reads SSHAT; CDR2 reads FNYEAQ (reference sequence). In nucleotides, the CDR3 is TGTGCTAGCAGCTTAGAACTAGCATCTTACAATGAGCAGTTCTTC. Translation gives CASSLELASYNEQFF.